A single sample gave rise to the 6 T cell receptor beta chains below, sequenced in a study of blood T cell repertoires in COVID-19. Profiled with immunoSEQ multiplex PCR; TCRdb holds only in-frame clones, not every one. This table has fewer than 500,000 clones, roughly 90% appearing once. The sequenced sample consisted of peripheral blood. The receptor source for this set is a man in his late teens or twenties with COVID-19, enrolled during active disease.

This clone was detected a few times. This rearrangement joins TRBV25-1 to TRBJ2-3; a possible D gene is TRBD2 (6 bases). CDR1 and CDR2 from the germline V gene are MGHDK and SYGVNS. V lost 5 bases, J lost 0 bases, and 15 bases lay in between. The CDR3 length is 16 residues. CDR3 loop: CASSQTRDSSTDTQYF. The CDR3, as DNA: TGTGCCAGCAGTCAAACTCGGGACTCAAGCACAGATACGCAGTATTTT. The whole variable domain, filled in from reference TRBV25-1 and TRBJ2-3, reads EADIYQTPRYLVIGTGKKITLECSQTMGHDKMYWYQQDPGMELHLIHYSYGVNSTEKGDLSSESTVSRIRTEHFPLTLESARPSHTSQYLCASSQTRDSSTDTQYFGPGTRLTVL.

This chain connects TRBV27 to TRBJ1-1; weak D call: TRBD1 (5 bases). Trimming cost V 3 bases and J 0 bases, with 17 bases left between them. The germline gives CDR1 MNHEY, CDR2 SMNVEV (reference sequence). The CDR3 length is 17 residues. This CDR3 is CASSLRGGPPLNTEAFF. The CDR3 DNA reads as TGTGCCAGCAGTTTGAGGGGAGGGCCGCCTCTGAACACTGAAGCTTTCTTT.

The V and J genes are TRBV5-6 and TRBJ2-7, with 7 nucleotides matching TRBD2. Germline values: CDR1 SGHDT, CDR2 YYEEEE. The junction had 4 bases not matched to a gene; V was cut back by 0 bases and J by 1 base. The CDR3 covers 15 residues. The DNA of the CDR3 is TGTGCCAGCAGCTTGGGGACTAGGCCATCCTACGAGCAGTACTTC. Translated: CASSLGTRPSYEQYF.

The chain is built from TRBV24-1 and TRBJ1-5; 10 nucleotides line up with TRBD1. Trimming at V came to 7 bases and at J to 3 bases, leaving 2 bases not matched to a gene. The CDR3 is 14 residues long. Germline CDR1 reads KGHDR; CDR2 reads SFDVKD. CDR3 amino acids: CATRGTGDNQPQHF. The DNA of the CDR3 is TGTGCCACCAGAGGGACAGGGGACAATCAGCCCCAGCATTTT.

The chain recombines TRBV5-1 with TRBJ2-7; D possibly corresponds to TRBD1 (6 bases). Per the germline V gene, CDR1 is SGHRS and CDR2 is YFSETQ. The CDR3 totals 12 residues. With 5 bases removed from V and 3 bases from J, the gap between germline ends came to 9 bases. The CDR3 sequence is CASRGDNYEQYF. CDR3 DNA sequence: TGCGCCAGCAGAGGGGACAACTACGAGCAGTACTTC.

The rearrangement uses TRBV3-1 (or the pseudogene TRBV3-2) and TRBJ2-1; 9 bases match TRBD1. This CDR3 has 18 amino acids. Germline lookup yields CDR1 LGHDT and CDR2 YNNKEL (reference sequence). V lost 3 bases and J lost 7; bases outside the gene matches: 16. CDR3 residues: CASSQPTGTGTGVNEQFF. DNA for the CDR3: TGTGCCAGCAGCCAGCCGACAGGGACAGGGACGGGGGTAAATGAGCAGTTCTTC.